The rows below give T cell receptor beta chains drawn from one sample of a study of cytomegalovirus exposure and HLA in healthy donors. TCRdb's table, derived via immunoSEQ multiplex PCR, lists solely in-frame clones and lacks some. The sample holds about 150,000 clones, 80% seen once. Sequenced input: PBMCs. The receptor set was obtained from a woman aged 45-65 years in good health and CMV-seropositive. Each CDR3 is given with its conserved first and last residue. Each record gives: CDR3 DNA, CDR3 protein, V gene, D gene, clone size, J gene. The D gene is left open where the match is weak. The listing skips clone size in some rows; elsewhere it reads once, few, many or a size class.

TGCGCCAGCAGCTTGGAGGGGGTCACAGATACGCAGTATTTT,CASSLEGVTDTQYF,TRBV5-1,.,.,TRBJ2-3
TGCGCCAGCAGCCGACTAGCGTCTAGCACAGATACGCAGTATTTT,CASSRLASSTDTQYF,TRBV5-1,TRBD2,.,TRBJ2-3
TGCGCCAGCAGCCATACAGGGGGCGCAGATACGCAGTATTTT,CASSHTGGADTQYF,TRBV5-1,TRBD1,.,TRBJ2-3
TGTGCCAGCACCATGACAGGGGGACGGGTCAATCAGCCCCAGCATTTT,CASTMTGGRVNQPQHF,TRBV28,TRBD1,.,TRBJ1-5
TGTGCCAGCAGCTTAACTGCGGGTGAGCAGTTCTTC,CASSLTAGEQFF,TRBV7-8,.,few,TRBJ2-1
TGTGCCTGGACCGGACAGGGACTCAGCGCGGAGACCCAGTACTTC,CAWTGQGLSAETQYF,TRBV30,TRBD1,.,TRBJ2-5
TGTGCCAGCAGCTTAGGACAGGGGAACTCCTACGAGCAGTACTTC,CASSLGQGNSYEQYF,TRBV7-9,TRBD1,.,TRBJ2-7
TGTGCCAGCTCACCGGCGACAGGGGCCAACTATGGCTACACCTTC,CASSPATGANYGYTF,TRBV18,TRBD1,.,TRBJ1-2
TGTGCCAGCAGTGCCGCGGGGGTAGAAGCTTTCTTT,CASSAAGVEAFF,TRBV7-9,.,.,TRBJ1-1
TGTGCCAGCTCTAGCGGGTGGGAGACCCAGTACTTC,CASSSGWETQYF,TRBV2,TRBD2,.,TRBJ2-5
TGTGCCAGCAGCTTAGGAGGTCCTTTCGGCTACGAGCAGTACTTC,CASSLGGPFGYEQYF,TRBV11-1,.,.,TRBJ2-7
TGTGCCAGCACAAATACAGGTTTTGGTTCACCCCTCCACTTT,CASTNTGFGSPLHF,TRBV6-5,.,.,TRBJ1-6
TGTGCCAGCAGCTGGAGACAGGGGACCGATACGCAGTATTTT,CASSWRQGTDTQYF,TRBV7-2,TRBD1,.,TRBJ2-3
TGCGCCAGCAGCCAAGATCCAGGGTTGACTGAAGCTTTCTTT,CASSQDPGLTEAFF,TRBV4-1,.,few,TRBJ1-1
TGTGCCAGCAGTGAACCCGGGACAGCCTATTCACCCCTCCACTTT,CASSEPGTAYSPLHF,TRBV28,TRBD1,.,TRBJ1-6
TGTGCCAGCAGCCGACTACGAAGACCATTTGATTTAGGTCTCGCAGGGGGTTACACCTTC,CASSRLRRPFDLGLAGGYTF,TRBV27,TRBD1,.,TRBJ1-2
TGTTCCAGCAGCTTAGGTCCCCTATGGAGCACTGAAGCTTTCTTT,CSSSLGPLWSTEAFF,TRBV7-9,.,.,TRBJ1-1
TGTGCCAGCAGCGTAGGACAGGGAGTTAATGAAAAACTGTTTTTT,CASSVGQGVNEKLFF,TRBV9,TRBD1,.,TRBJ1-4
TGTGCCAGCAGTAGGGGGAACTATGGCTACACCTTC,CASSRGNYGYTF,TRBV28,.,.,TRBJ1-2
TGCGCCAGCAGCACGCTTCTAGCGGGGGCCTACAATGAGCAGTTCTTC,CASSTLLAGAYNEQFF,TRBV5-1,TRBD2,few,TRBJ2-1
TGTGCCAGCTCACCACCCCTTCGTGAGCAGTTCTTC,CASSPPLREQFF,TRBV18,.,.,TRBJ2-1
TGTGCCAGCAGTTACTCGTCGGCTCGGGTATCCTACGAGCAGTACTTC,CASSYSSARVSYEQYF,TRBV6-5,.,.,TRBJ2-7
TGCAGCGTGGAATCTGGACACCGGGAAGAGACCCAGTACTTC,CSVESGHREETQYF,TRBV29-1,.,few,TRBJ2-5
TGTGCCAGTAGTAGGGGGGGACAGGGAAGAGAAAAACTGTTTTTT,CASSRGGQGREKLFF,TRBV19,TRBD1,.,TRBJ1-4
TGTGCCAGCAGCATTACAGGTCTTCGGACCGGGGAGCTGTTTTTT,CASSITGLRTGELFF,TRBV7-9,.,.,TRBJ2-2
TGTGCCAGCAGCCCCTATTTTGACAGGGGGATTATGAACACTGAAGCTTTCTTT,CASSPYFDRGIMNTEAFF,TRBV27,TRBD1,few,TRBJ1-1
TGTGCCAGTAGCCCAGGGGACAGGACCACACCCCTCCACTTT,CASSPGDRTTPLHF,TRBV19,TRBD1,.,TRBJ1-6
TGTGCCAATGACAGGGTCGGGTCCACCGGGGAGCTGTTTTTT,CANDRVGSTGELFF,TRBV30,TRBD1,.,TRBJ2-2
TGTGCCACCAGCAAAGAGACACTCGTCAACTCCTATAATTCACCCCTCCACTTT,CATSKETLVNSYNSPLHF,TRBV15,.,.,TRBJ1-6
TGCGCCAGCAGCTCCTACCCGAGGACTAGCGGGAGGCCTTGGATATACGAGCAGTACTTC,CASSSYPRTSGRPWIYEQYF,TRBV5-1,TRBD2,once,TRBJ2-7
TGTGCCAGCAAGGGTGACAGGGTCTACGAGCAGTACTTC,CASKGDRVYEQYF,TRBV14,TRBD1,.,TRBJ2-7
TGTGCCAGCAGCCCCGGGGGAAACGGCGAGCAGTACTTC,CASSPGGNGEQYF,TRBV5-6,.,.,TRBJ2-7
TGTGCCTGGAGTGGAGGACAGGGTGGCTACACCTTC,CAWSGGQGGYTF,TRBV30,TRBD1,.,TRBJ1-2
TGTGCCAGCAGCGGAGCGGTAGTTCGAAACACCATATATTTT,CASSGAVVRNTIYF,TRBV9,.,.,TRBJ1-3
TGTGCCACCAGCAGTGGATGGGGGCTAGGCTACGAGCAGTACTTC,CATSSGWGLGYEQYF,TRBV15,.,.,TRBJ2-7
TGTGCCAGCAGTTTGCCGGGGGATGAAAAACTGTTTTTT,CASSLPGDEKLFF,TRBV27,.,.,TRBJ1-4
TGTGCCACCAGCAGAGATAGTAAGGAGACCCAGTACTTC,CATSRDSKETQYF,TRBV15,.,once,TRBJ2-5
TGTGCCAGTAGTACTGAGCGGGGGGCTCTCGAATATACGCAGTATTTT,CASSTERGALEYTQYF,TRBV19,TRBD2,.,TRBJ2-3
TGTGCCAGCAGTTCCTCCCGGGGGTGGGCTTTCTTT,CASSSSRGWAFF,TRBV9,.,.,TRBJ1-1
TGTGCCAGCAAGGGTCAACAGGGAACAAATCAGCCCCAGCATTTT,CASKGQQGTNQPQHF,TRBV27,.,.,TRBJ1-5
TGTGCCAGCTCGCCTCTTATCGTCTCAGGGCAAAATGAAGCTTTCTTT,CASSPLIVSGQNEAFF,TRBV18,.,.,TRBJ1-1
TGTGCCAGCAGTTTAGGGGCAGCCACCGGGGAGCTGTTTTTT,CASSLGAATGELFF,TRBV27,.,.,TRBJ2-2
TGTGCCAGCAGCTCGGGACTAGCGGGGGGGAATGAGCAGTTCTTC,CASSSGLAGGNEQFF,TRBV7-2,TRBD2,few,TRBJ2-1
TGTGCCAGCAGCTTAGCGTATAGAACTAGCAGAGCCGGGGAGCTGTTTTTT,CASSLAYRTSRAGELFF,TRBV7-2,.,.,TRBJ2-2
TGTGCCAGCAGCATCTCCGGGACAACCCACAATGAGCAGTTCTTC,CASSISGTTHNEQFF,TRBV7-2,.,.,TRBJ2-1
TGCGCCAGCAGCCAAGCTGGCAGGACTTACTATGGCTACACCTTC,CASSQAGRTYYGYTF,TRBV4-1,.,.,TRBJ1-2
TGCGCCAGCAGCCAAGGACGGGGGAACAATGAGCAGTTCTTC,CASSQGRGNNEQFF,TRBV4-1,.,.,TRBJ2-1
TGTGCCAGCAAGGGACTAGAACGGGGTGAGCAGTTCTTC,CASKGLERGEQFF,TRBV2,TRBD2,few,TRBJ2-1
TGTGCCAGCAGTTACAGCTGGACAGCGGAAAAACTGTTTTTT,CASSYSWTAEKLFF,TRBV6-5,.,.,TRBJ1-4
TGTGCCAGCAGCTCGGGACAGGCATACCCCGGGGAGCTGTTTTTT,CASSSGQAYPGELFF,TRBV7-3,TRBD1,.,TRBJ2-2
TGTGCCAGCAGTTTATCGTTAGGGGACTCCTACGAGCAGTACTTC,CASSLSLGDSYEQYF,TRBV27,.,.,TRBJ2-7
TGTGCCAGCAGCTTAGCCGGACAGATCTCCTACGAGCAGTACTTC,CASSLAGQISYEQYF,TRBV7-2,.,.,TRBJ2-7
TGTGCCAGCTCTCCTGACACAATCACCGGGGAGCTGTTTTTT,CASSPDTITGELFF,TRBV18,.,.,TRBJ2-2
TGTGCCAGCAGCCCCACCCCGAGGACAATGAACACTGAAGCTTTCTTT,CASSPTPRTMNTEAFF,TRBV7-3,.,.,TRBJ1-1